The TCR beta chain under discussion was sequenced for a study of blood T cell repertoires in COVID-19. Study-level information: Samples of COVID-19 (acute and convalescent) were obtained from the United States, Italy and Spain. PBMCs, B-cell-depleted T cells, or T cells provided the cDNA or gDNA that made up the material.

In the original analysis: Estimation of nucleated cell counts relied on the amplification of reference gene primers. Using immunoSEQ multiplex PCR, the repertoire was profiled, and TCRdb retains in-frame clones only, with some absent. The DNA gave D and trimming, while V, J and clone size come from that table. In the table there are approximately 100,000 clones, 80% to 90% of which are singletons. The receptor comes from a human donor in a cohort sampled during active COVID-19. Sample: peripheral blood.

In DNA form, the CDR3 reads TGTGCCAGTAGGAGGAGGGCCGCTCAGCCCCAGCATTTT. This gives the protein CASRRRAAQPQHF. J is TRBJ1-5 and V is TRBV19; D unresolved. CDR1 is LNHDA and CDR2 is SQIVND in the germline V gene (reference sequence). The CDR3 length is 13 residues. The V end was cut by 6 bases, the J end by 6 bases, with 12 bases between.